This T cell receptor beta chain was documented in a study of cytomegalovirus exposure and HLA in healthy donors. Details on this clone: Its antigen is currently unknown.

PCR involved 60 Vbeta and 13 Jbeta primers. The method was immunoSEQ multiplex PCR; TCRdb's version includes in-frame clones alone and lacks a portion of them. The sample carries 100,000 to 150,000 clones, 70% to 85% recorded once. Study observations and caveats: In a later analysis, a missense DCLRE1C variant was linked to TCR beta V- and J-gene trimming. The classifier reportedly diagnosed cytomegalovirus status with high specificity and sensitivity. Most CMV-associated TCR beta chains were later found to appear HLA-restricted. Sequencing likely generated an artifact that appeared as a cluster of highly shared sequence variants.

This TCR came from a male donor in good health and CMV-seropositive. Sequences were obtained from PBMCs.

CDR3 nucleotide sequence: TGCGCCAGCAGCCAGGGACTAGCGGGAGGGCCGCGCAATGAGCAGTTCTTC. Translating gives CASSQGLAGGPRNEQFF. The chain has TRBV4-1 and TRBJ2-1, with 16 bases that match TRBD2. CDR3 length: 17 residues. Germline V lookup: CDR1 MGHRA, CDR2 YSYEKL. V lost 3 bases to trimming and J lost 6 bases; unmatched junction nucleotides: 5.